This T cell receptor beta chain was observed in a study of shared clonotypes between healthy human individuals. Of note for this clone: Its antigen is as yet unknown.

General observations from the study: Deeper or shallower sequencing was expected to change how clonotypes are shared among donors. A small donor pool kept down the genetic and exposure-history diversity that was represented.

Per the original methods: From ImmunoSEQ came sequences covering only the junction and carrying no quality scores, so filtering differed. The method was immunoSEQ multiplex PCR; TCRdb's version includes in-frame clones alone and lacks a portion of them. V, J and clone size reflect that table, while D and trimming were determined from the DNA. The profile shows about half a million clones, around 79% of them singletons. With 5 bases clipped from V and 3 bases from J, the junction kept 7 bases outside the gene matches. This CDR3 region has 15 residues. CDR1 SGHVS and CDR2 FQNEAQ come from the germline V gene.

The TCR was taken from a woman aged 35 to 49 in good health. Some clones in this sample may be carry-over from other donors' samples. Sequencing was done on a sample of PBMCs. The chain is built from TRBV7-8 and TRBJ2-7, with 10 bases matching TRBD2. The CDR3 here is CASSPSSGRSYEQYF. CDR3 nucleotides: TGTGCCAGCAGCCCCTCTAGCGGGAGAAGCTACGAGCAGTACTTC.